The present T cell receptor beta chain was sequenced within a study of control samples from healthy donors and cancer patients. Trimming left V 1 base short and J 5 bases short, with 14 bases between. The CDR3 consists of 15 residues. Per the germline V gene, CDR1 is SGHTA and CDR2 is FQGNSA. The data were produced by immunoSEQ multiplex PCR, yet TCRdb's version contains in-frame clones alone and is incomplete. The sample shows under 450,000 clones, about nine tenths of them seen only once. This receptor was obtained from a man aged 35-49 years with head and neck cancer. The chain employs TRBV7-2 and TRBJ1-2; no clear D. Sequencing was performed on PBMCs. CDR3 coding DNA: TGTGCCAGCAGCTTAGAACCCCAGAGGAGGTATGGCTACACCTTC. Protein: CASSLEPQRRYGYTF.